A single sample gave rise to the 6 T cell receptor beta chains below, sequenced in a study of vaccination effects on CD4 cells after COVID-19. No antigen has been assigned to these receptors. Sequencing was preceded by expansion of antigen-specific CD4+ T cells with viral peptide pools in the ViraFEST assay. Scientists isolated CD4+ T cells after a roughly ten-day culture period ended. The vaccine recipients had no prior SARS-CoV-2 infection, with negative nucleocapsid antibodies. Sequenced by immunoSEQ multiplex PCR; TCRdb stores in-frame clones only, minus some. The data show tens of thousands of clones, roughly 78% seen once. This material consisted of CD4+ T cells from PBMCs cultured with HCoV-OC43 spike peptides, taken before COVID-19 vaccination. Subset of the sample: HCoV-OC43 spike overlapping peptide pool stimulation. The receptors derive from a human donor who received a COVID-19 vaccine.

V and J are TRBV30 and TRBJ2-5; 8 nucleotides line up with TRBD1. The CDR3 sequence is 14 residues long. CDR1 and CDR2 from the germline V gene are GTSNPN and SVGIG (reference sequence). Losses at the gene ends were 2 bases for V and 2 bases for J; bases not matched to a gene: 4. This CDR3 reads CAWSRTGGQETQYF. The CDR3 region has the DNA TGTGCCTGGAGTCGAACAGGGGGTCAAGAGACCCAGTACTTC. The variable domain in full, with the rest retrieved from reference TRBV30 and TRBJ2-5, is SQTIHQWPATLVQPVGSPLSLECTVEGTSNPNLYWYRQAAGRGLQLLFYSVGIGQISSEVPQNLSASRPQDRQFILSSKKLLLSDSGFYLCAWSRTGGQETQYFGPGTRLLVL.

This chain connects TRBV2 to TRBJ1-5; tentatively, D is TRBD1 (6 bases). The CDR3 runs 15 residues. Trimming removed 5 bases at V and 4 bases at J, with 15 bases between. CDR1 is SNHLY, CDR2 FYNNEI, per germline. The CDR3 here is CASSWDTRGNQPQHF. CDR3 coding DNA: TGTGCCAGCAGTTGGGACACTCGGGGTAATCAGCCCCAGCATTTT.

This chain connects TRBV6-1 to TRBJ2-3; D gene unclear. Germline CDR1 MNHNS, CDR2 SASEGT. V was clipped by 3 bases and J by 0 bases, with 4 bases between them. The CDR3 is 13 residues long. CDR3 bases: TGTGCCAGCAGTGAGCGCAGCACAGATACGCAGTATTTT. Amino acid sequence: CASSERSTDTQYF.

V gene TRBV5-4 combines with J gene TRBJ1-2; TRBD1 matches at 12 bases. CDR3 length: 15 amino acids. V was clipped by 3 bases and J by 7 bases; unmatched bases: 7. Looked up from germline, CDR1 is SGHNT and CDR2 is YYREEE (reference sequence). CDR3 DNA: TGTGCCAGCAGCTCTTTGGGACAGGGGGCGCGTGGCTACACCTTC. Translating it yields CASSSLGQGARGYTF.

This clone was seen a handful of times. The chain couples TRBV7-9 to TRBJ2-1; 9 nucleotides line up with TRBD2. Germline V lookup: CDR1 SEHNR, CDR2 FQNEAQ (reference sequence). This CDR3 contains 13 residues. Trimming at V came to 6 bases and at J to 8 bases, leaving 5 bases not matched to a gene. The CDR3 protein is CASREIAGDEQFF. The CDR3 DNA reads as TGTGCCAGCAGAGAGATAGCGGGAGATGAGCAGTTCTTC. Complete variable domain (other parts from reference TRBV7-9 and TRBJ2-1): DTGVSQNPRHKITKRGQNVTFRCDPISEHNRLYWYRQTLGQGPEFLTYFQNEAQLEKSRLLSDRFSAERPKGSFSTLEIQRTEQGDSAMYLCASREIAGDEQFFGPGTRLTVL.

CDR3 amino acids: CASTRGQGNGNQPQHF. In DNA form, the CDR3 reads TGTGCCAGCACCCGCGGACAGGGGAATGGCAATCAGCCCCAGCATTTT. The chain is built from TRBV2 and TRBJ1-5, with 9 bases identical to TRBD1. This CDR3 spans 16 amino acids. The trim removed 7 bases at V and 2 bases at J, leaving 9 bases unmatched. Germline V lookup: CDR1 SNHLY, CDR2 FYNNEI.